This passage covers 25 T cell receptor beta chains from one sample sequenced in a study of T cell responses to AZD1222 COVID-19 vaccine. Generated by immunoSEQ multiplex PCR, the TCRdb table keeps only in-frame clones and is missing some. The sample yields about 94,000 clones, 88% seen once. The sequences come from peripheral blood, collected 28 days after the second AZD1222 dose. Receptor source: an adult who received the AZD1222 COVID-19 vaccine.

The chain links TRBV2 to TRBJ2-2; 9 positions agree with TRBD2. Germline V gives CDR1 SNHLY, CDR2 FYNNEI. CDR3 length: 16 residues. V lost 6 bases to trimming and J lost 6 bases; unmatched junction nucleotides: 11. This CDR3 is CASSQTGLAPPGELFF. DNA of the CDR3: TGTGCCAGCAGCCAAACGGGACTAGCCCCTCCCGGGGAGCTGTTTTTT.

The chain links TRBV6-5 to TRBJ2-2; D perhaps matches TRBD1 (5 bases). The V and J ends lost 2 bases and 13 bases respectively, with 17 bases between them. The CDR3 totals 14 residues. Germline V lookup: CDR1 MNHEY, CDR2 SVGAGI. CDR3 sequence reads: CASSYTQGHQVLFF. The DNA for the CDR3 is TGTGCCAGCAGTTACACCCAGGGCCATCAAGTGCTGTTTTTT.

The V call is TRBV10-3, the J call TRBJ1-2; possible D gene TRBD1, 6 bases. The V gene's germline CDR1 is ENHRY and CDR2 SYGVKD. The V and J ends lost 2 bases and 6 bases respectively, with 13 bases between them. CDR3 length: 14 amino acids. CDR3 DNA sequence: TGTGCCATCAGTGAGGGGGGGGGCGTCGATGGCTACACCTTC. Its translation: CAISEGGGVDGYTF.

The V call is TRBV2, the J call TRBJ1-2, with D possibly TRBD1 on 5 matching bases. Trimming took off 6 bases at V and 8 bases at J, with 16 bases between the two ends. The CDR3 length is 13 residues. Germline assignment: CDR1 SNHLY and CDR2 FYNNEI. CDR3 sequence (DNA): TGTGCCAGCAGACTGGGACCCCCAGAGGGCTACACCTTC. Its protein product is CASRLGPPEGYTF.

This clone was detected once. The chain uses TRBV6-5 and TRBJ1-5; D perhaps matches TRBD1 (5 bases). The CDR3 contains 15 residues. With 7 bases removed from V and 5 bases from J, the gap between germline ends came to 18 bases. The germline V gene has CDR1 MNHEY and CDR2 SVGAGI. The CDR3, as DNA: TGTGCCAGCATCTCCCAGGTGGGGGGGGATCAGCCCCAGCATTTT. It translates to CASISQVGGDQPQHF.

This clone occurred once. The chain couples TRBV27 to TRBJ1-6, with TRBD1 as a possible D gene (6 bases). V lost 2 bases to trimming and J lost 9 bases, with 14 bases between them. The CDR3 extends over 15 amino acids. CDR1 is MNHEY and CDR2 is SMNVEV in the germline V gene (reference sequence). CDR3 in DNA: TGTGCCAGCAGTTTAGTAGGCAGGGGAAGTTCACCCCTCCACTTT. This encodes CASSLVGRGSSPLHF.

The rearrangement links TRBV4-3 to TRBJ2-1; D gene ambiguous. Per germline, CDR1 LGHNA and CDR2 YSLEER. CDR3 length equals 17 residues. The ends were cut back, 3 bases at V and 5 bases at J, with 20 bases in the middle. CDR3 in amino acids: CASSQINPSAGNNEQFF. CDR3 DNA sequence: TGCGCCAGCAGCCAGATAAACCCCTCGGCAGGCAACAATGAGCAGTTCTTC.

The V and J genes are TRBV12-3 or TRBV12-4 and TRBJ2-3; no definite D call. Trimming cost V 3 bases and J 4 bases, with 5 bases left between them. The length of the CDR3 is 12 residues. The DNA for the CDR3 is TGTGCCAGCAGTTTGGGCGCAGATACGCAGTATTTT. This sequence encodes CASSLGADTQYF.

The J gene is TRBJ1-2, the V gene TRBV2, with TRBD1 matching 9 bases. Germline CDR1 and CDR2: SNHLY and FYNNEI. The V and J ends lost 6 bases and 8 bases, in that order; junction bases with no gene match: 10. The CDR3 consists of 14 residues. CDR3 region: CASRVQGAIRGYTF. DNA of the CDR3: TGTGCCAGCAGGGTACAGGGGGCAATAAGAGGCTACACCTTC. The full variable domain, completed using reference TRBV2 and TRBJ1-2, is EPEVTQTPSHQVTQMGQEVILRCVPISNHLYFYWYRQILGQKVEFLVSFYNNEISEKSEIFDDQFSVERPDGSNFTLKIRSTKLEDSAMYFCASRVQGAIRGYTFGSGTRLTVV.

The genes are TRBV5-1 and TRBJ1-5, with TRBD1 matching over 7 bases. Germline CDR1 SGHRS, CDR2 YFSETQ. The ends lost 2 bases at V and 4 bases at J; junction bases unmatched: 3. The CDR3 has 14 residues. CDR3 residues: CASSFGTANQPQHF. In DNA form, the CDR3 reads TGCGCCAGCAGCTTTGGGACAGCAAATCAGCCCCAGCATTTT.

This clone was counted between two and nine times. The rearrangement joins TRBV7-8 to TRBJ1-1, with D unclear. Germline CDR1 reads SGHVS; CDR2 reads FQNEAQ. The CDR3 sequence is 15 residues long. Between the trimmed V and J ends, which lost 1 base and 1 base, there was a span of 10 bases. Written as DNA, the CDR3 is TGTGCCAGCAGCTTAGTAGGCAGGAGGAACACTGAAGCTTTCTTT. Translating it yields CASSLVGRRNTEAFF.

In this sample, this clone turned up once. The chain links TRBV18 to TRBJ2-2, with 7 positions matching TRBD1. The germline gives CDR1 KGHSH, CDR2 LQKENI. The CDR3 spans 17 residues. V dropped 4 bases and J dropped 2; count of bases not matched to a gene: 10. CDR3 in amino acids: CASSHQNTGDNTGELFF. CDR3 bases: TGTGCCAGCTCACACCAAAACACAGGGGACAACACCGGGGAGCTGTTTTTT.

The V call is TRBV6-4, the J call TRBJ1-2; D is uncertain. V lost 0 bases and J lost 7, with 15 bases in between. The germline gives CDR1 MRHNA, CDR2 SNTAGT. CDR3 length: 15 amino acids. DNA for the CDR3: TGTGCCAGCAGTGACTCATCAGGTCAATTGGGTGGCTACACCTTC. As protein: CASSDSSGQLGGYTF.

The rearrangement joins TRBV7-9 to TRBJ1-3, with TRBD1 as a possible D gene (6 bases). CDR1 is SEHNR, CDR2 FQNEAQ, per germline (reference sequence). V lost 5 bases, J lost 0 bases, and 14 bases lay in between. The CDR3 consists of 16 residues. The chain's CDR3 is CASSLDRTLSGNTIYF. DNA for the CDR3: TGTGCCAGCAGCCTGGACAGAACCCTCTCTGGAAACACCATATATTTT.

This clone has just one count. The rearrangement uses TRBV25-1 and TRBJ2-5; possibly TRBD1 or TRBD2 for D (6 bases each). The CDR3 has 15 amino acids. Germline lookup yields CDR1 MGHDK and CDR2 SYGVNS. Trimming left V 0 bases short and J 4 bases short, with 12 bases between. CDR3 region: CASSEYGGGGETQYF. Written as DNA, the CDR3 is TGTGCCAGCAGTGAATATGGAGGGGGTGGAGAGACCCAGTACTTC.

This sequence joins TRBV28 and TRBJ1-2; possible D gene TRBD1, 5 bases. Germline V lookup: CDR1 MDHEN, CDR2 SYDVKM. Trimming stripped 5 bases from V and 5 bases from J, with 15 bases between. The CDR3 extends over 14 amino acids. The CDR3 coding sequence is TGTGCCAGCAGTGTAGAACAGGTCTTATATGGCTACACCTTC. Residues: CASSVEQVLYGYTF.

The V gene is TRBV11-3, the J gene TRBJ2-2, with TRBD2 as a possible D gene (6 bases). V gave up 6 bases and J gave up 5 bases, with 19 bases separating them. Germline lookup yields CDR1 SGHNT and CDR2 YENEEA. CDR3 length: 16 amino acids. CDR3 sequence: CASRSPRRARTGELFF. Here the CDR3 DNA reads TGTGCCAGCAGGTCCCCTAGGAGGGCCCGGACCGGGGAGCTGTTTTTT.

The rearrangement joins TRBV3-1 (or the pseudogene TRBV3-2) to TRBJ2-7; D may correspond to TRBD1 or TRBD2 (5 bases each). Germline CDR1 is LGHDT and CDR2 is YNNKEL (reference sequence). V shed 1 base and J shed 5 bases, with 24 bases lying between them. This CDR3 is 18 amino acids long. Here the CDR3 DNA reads TGTGCCAGCAGCCAAGCCCCCCTTACCCTGGGGACCCGGGACGAGCAGTACTTC. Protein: CASSQAPLTLGTRDEQYF.

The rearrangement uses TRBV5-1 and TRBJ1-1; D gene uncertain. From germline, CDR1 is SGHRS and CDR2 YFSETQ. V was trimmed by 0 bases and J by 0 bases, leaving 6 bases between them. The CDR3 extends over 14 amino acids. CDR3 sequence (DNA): TGCGCCAGCAGCTTGGAGGCGATGAACACTGAAGCTTTCTTT. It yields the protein CASSLEAMNTEAFF.

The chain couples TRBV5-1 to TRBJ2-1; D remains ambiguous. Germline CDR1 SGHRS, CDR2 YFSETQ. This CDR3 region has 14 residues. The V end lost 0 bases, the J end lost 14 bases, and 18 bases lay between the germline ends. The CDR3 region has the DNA TGCGCCAGCAGCTTGGGTGTCGAACCGGTGATCGAGTTCTTC. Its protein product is CASSLGVEPVIEFF. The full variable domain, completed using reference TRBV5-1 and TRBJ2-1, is KAGVTQTPRYLIKTRGQQVTLSCSPISGHRSVSWYQQTPGQGLQFLFEYFSETQRNKGNFPGRFSGRQFSNSRSEMNVSTLELGDSALYLCASSLGVEPVIEFFGPGTRLTVL.

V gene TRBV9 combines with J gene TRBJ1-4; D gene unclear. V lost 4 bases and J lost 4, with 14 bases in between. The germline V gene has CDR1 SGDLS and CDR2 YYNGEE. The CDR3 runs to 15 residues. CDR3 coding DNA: TGTGCCAGCAGCCCACGAGGGAACAGTAATGAAAAACTGTTTTTT. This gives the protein CASSPRGNSNEKLFF. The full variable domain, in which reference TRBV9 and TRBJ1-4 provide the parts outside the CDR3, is DSGVTQTPKHLITATGQRVTLRCSPRSGDLSVYWYQQSLDQGLQFLIQYYNGEERAKGNILERFSAQQFPDLHSELNLSSLELGDSALYFCASSPRGNSNEKLFFGSGTQLSVL.

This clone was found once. The CDR3 sequence is CASHPLGGMSNQPQHF. DNA of the CDR3: TGTGCCAGCCATCCGCTGGGCGGGATGAGCAATCAGCCCCAGCATTTT. The chain joins TRBV19 to TRBJ1-5; D is uncertain. Per the germline V gene, CDR1 is LNHDA and CDR2 is SQIVND (reference sequence). The CDR3 contains 16 residues. V was cut by 9 bases and J by 1 base, with 19 bases left in between.

CDR3 amino acids: CASSSGLAGPADTQYF. Written as DNA, the CDR3 is TGTGCCAGCAGTTCCGGACTAGCGGGACCGGCAGATACGCAGTATTTT. The chain uses TRBV6-5 and TRBJ2-3; 12 positions agree with TRBD2. CDR1 is MNHEY and CDR2 is SVGAGI in the germline V gene. This CDR3 spans 16 amino acids. Trimming removed 4 bases from V and 4 bases from J; junction bases left unmatched: 6.

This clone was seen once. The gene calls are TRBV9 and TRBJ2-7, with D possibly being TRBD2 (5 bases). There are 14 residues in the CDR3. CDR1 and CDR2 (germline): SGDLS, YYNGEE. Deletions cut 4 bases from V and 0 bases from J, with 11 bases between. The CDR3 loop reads CASSSQRDSYEQYF. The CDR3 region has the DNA TGTGCCAGCAGCTCACAGAGGGACTCCTACGAGCAGTACTTC. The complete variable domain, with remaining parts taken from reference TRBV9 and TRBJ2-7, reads DSGVTQTPKHLITATGQRVTLRCSPRSGDLSVYWYQQSLDQGLQFLIQYYNGEERAKGNILERFSAQQFPDLHSELNLSSLELGDSALYFCASSSQRDSYEQYFGPGTRLTVT.

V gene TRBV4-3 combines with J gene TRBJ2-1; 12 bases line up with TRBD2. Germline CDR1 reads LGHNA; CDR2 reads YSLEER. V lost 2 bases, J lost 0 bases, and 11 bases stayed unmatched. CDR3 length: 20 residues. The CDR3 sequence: CASSQTLAGGPASSYNEQFF. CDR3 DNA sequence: TGCGCCAGCAGCCAAACCCTAGCGGGGGGGCCAGCAAGCTCCTACAATGAGCAGTTCTTC.